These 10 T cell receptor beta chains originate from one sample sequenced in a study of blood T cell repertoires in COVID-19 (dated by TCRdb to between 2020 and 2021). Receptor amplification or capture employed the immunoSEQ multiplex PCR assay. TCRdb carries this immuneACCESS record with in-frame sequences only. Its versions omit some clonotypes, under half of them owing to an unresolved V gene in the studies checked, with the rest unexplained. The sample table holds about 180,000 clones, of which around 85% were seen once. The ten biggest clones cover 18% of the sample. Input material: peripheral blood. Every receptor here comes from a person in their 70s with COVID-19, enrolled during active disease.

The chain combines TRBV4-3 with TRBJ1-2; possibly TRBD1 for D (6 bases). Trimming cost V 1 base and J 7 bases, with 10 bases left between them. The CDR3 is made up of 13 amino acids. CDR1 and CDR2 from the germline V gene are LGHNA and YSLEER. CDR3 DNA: TGCGCCAGCAGCCAAGTACAGGGTCGTGGCTACACCTTC. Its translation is CASSQVQGRGYTF.

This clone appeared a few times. The CDR3 bases are TGTGCCAGCAGCACGACAGGGAACTATGGCTACACCTTC. It encodes CASSTTGNYGYTF. The rearrangement links TRBV27 to TRBJ1-2, with TRBD1 matching 7 bases. Per germline, CDR1 MNHEY and CDR2 SMNVEV (reference sequence). CDR3 size: 13 residues. Trimming took 6 bases from V and 2 from J; bases not matched to a gene: 3.

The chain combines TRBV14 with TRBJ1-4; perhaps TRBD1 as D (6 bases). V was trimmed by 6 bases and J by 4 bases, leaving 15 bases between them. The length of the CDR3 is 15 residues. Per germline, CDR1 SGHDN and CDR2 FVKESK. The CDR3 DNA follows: TGTGCCAGCAGTCAAATGACAGGCCTTAATGAAAAACTGTTTTTT. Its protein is CASSQMTGLNEKLFF. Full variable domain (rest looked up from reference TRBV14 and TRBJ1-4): EAGVTQFPSHSVIEKGQTVTLRCDPISGHDNLYWYRRVMGKEIKFLLHFVKESKQDESGMPNNRFLAERTGGTYSTLKVQPAELEDSGVYFCASSQMTGLNEKLFFGSGTQLSVL.

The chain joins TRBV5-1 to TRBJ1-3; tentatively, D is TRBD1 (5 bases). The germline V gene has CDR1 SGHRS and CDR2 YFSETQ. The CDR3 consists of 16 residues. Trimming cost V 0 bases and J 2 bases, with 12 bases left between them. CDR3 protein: CASSLVGGAAGNTIYF. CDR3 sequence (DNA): TGCGCCAGCAGCTTGGTAGGAGGGGCCGCTGGAAACACCATATATTTT.

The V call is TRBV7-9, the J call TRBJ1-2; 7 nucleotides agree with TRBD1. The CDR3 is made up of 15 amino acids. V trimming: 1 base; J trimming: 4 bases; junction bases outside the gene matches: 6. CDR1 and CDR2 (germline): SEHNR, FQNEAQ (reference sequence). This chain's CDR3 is CASSLGQGVVYGYTF. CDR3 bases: TGTGCCAGCAGCTTAGGACAGGGAGTAGTCTATGGCTACACCTTC.

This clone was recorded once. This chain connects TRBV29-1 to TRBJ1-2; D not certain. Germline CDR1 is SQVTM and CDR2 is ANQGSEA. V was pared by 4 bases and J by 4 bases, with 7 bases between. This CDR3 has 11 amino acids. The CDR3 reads CSVGAGYGYTF. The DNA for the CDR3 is TGCAGCGTTGGGGCCGGCTATGGCTACACCTTC.

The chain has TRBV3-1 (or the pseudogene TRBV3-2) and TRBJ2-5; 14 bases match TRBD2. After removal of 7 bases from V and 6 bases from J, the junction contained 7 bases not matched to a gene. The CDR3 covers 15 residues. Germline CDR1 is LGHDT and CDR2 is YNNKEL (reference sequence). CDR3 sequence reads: CASTTGTSGGKTQYF. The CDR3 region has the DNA TGTGCCAGCACCACGGGGACTAGCGGGGGAAAGACCCAGTACTTC.

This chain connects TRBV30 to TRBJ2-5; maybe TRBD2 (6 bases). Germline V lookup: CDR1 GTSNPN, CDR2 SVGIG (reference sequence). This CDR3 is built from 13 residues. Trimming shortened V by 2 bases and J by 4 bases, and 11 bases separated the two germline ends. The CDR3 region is CAWSRVGGETQYF. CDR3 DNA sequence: TGTGCCTGGAGTAGGGTGGGGGGAGAGACCCAGTACTTC.

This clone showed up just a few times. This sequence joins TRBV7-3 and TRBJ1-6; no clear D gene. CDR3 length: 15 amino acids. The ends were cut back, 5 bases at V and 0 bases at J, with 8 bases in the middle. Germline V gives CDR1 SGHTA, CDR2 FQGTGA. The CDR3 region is CASSPVSSYNSPLHF. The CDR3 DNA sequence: TGTGCCAGCAGCCCTGTGAGCTCCTATAATTCACCCCTCCACTTT.

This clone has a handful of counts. CDR3 sequence reads: CASSRDTGRAKNIQYF. The CDR3 nucleotides read TGTGCCAGCAGCAGAGATACCGGGAGAGCCAAAAACATTCAGTACTTC. The chain couples TRBV7-9 to TRBJ2-4; D might be TRBD2 (6 bases). V gave up 5 bases and J gave up 0 bases, with 14 bases separating them. The CDR3 has 16 residues. Germline CDR1 reads SEHNR; CDR2 reads FQNEAQ (reference sequence).